Below are 28 T cell receptor beta chains sequenced from a single sample in a study of T cells in Graves' hyperthyroidism and ophthalmopathy. TCR beta CDR3 sequences were amplified from RNA transcripts. In the first-round RT-PCR of the TCR CDR3, the HTBI primer set was used. TCRdb analysed the multiplex PCR reads with MiXCR anew, one entry per CDR3 protein. Of hundreds of thousands of distinct CDR3 sequences in the sample, just over 45% were seen once. The source material was peripheral blood or thyroid tissue (not recorded which). Source of these receptors: a woman between 18 and 30 years old with Graves' hyperthyroidism.

This clonotype appeared many times. The chain recombines TRBV29-1 with TRBJ1-2, with no clear D. V dropped 0 bases and J dropped 8 bases, with 13 bases sitting between them. Germline lookup yields CDR1 SQVTM and CDR2 ANQGSEA. The CDR3 covers 13 residues. The CDR3 protein is CSVEERAGSGYTF. The CDR3 DNA reads TGCAGCGTTGAAGAGCGGGCAGGTTCAGGCTACACCTTC.

To note about this clonotype: This may be a read error: a much more frequent sequence differs by one nucleotide. The J gene is TRBJ2-5, the V gene TRBV7-2; weak D call: TRBD2 (7 bases). Trimming removed 1 base from V and 4 bases from J, with 13 bases in between. The CDR3 consists of 15 residues. Germline CDR1 reads SGHTA; CDR2 reads FQGNSA. The CDR3: CASSLDLRGRETQYF. DNA for the CDR3: TGTGCCAGCAGCTTAGATTTGCGGGGGCGAGAGACCCAGTACTTC.

This clonotype was recorded once. The junction differs from germline at one of its ends, possibly a read error. This chain uses TRBV10-3 with TRBJ1-5; possible D gene TRBD1, 6 bases. CDR3 size: 16 residues. Germline values: CDR1 ENHRY, CDR2 SYGVKD. CDR3 in amino acids: CASSYSGGSSNQPQHF. The CDR3, as DNA: TGTGCCAGCAGTTACTCGGGGGGCAGTAGCAATCAGCCCCAGCATTTT.

Turning to this clonotype: The junction and the germline gene differ at one end; a read error may be behind it. The chain recombines TRBV5-5 with TRBJ1-1; a possible D gene is TRBD1 (5 bases). The germline V gene encodes CDR1 SGHKS and CDR2 YYEKEE (reference sequence). The CDR3 is 15 amino acids. The CDR3 nucleotides are TGCGCCAGCAGCCAAGCAGGGTCCCTGAACACTGAAGCTTTCTTT. Residues: CASSQAGSLNTEAFF.

This clonotype showed up just a few times. The J gene is TRBJ2-5, the V gene TRBV20-1, with 7 bases identical to TRBD1. The germline gives CDR1 DFQATT, CDR2 SNEGSKA (reference sequence). The V gene end was trimmed by 6 bases and the J gene end by 4 bases; junction bases not matched to a gene: 8. The CDR3 totals 13 residues. This CDR3 is CSAPGQSSETQYF. CDR3 sequence (DNA): TGCAGTGCCCCGGGACAGTCCTCAGAGACCCAGTACTTC.

This rearrangement joins TRBV20-1 to TRBJ2-5, with 7 bases fitting TRBD2. The CDR3 is 15 amino acids. V lost 5 bases and J lost 5; bases outside the gene matches: 14. Per the germline V gene, CDR1 is DFQATT and CDR2 is SNEGSKA (reference sequence). Here the CDR3 DNA reads TGCAGTGCTCCTGCAAGCGGGAACCTCGGGGAGACCCAGTACTTC. It yields the protein CSAPASGNLGETQYF.

The chain has TRBV6-6 and TRBJ1-1; D not certain. With 7 bases removed from V and 0 bases from J, the gap between germline ends came to 15 bases. Germline V gives CDR1 MNHNY, CDR2 SVGAGI (reference sequence). The CDR3 covers 15 residues. CDR3 protein: CASTPAQNMNTEAFF. In DNA form, the CDR3 reads TGTGCCAGCACCCCGGCACAGAACATGAACACTGAAGCTTTCTTT.

CDR3 bases: TGTGCCAGCAGCCGAGGCGGGATGAACACTGAAGCTTTCTTT. Translating it yields CASSRGGMNTEAFF. The chain employs TRBV11-1 and TRBJ1-1; D is unresolved. Germline lookup yields CDR1 SGHAT and CDR2 FQDESV (reference sequence). The CDR3 has 14 residues. Trimming shortened V by 5 bases and J by 0 bases, and 10 bases separated the two germline ends.

This chain joins TRBV10-3 and TRBJ1-4; no clear D gene. The germline V gene encodes CDR1 ENHRY and CDR2 SYGVKD. The CDR3 is 11 amino acids. V lost 2 bases to trimming and J lost 6 bases, with 1 base between them. The CDR3 loop is CAISEDEKLFF. CDR3 bases: TGTGCCATCAGTGAGGATGAAAAACTGTTTTTT.

The CDR3 is CASRDRANDGYTF. The CDR3 DNA reads TGTGCCAGCAGAGATAGGGCAAATGATGGCTACACCTTC. The genes are TRBV11-1 and TRBJ1-2; unclear D gene. Germline values: CDR1 SGHAT, CDR2 FQDESV (reference sequence). CDR3 length: 13 amino acids. V lost 6 bases and J 6 bases, leaving 14 bases between the germline ends.

This clonotype was counted once. A much larger clone differs from this one at a single base, so this may be a read error. The chain is built from TRBV15 and TRBJ2-5, with 10 bases lining up with TRBD2. V gave up 3 bases and J gave up 4 bases; unmatched junction bases: 5. Germline CDR1 LNHNV, CDR2 YYDKDF (reference sequence). The CDR3 sequence is 15 residues long. DNA for the CDR3: TGTGCCACCAGCAGGGTAGCGGGAGGCCCAGAGACCCAGTACTTC. It translates to CATSRVAGGPETQYF.

This chain connects TRBV11-2 to TRBJ2-7; 9 nucleotides align to TRBD2. The CDR3 contains 15 residues. Trimming cost V 6 bases and J 4 bases; bases outside gene matches: 10. Germline CDR1 and CDR2: SGHAT and FQNNGV. The CDR3 DNA reads as TGTGCCAGCAGTTGGGCGGCGGGAGGGGCGTACGAGCAGTACTTC. This encodes CASSWAAGGAYEQYF.

At least ten counts were recorded for this clonotype. J is TRBJ2-2 and V is TRBV2; D uncertain. Trimming shortened V by 4 bases and J by 3 bases, and 6 bases separated the two germline ends. Germline CDR1 is SNHLY and CDR2 is FYNNEI. CDR3 size: 13 residues. CDR3 region: CASSAVHTGELFF. CDR3 in DNA: TGTGCCAGCAGTGCTGTCCACACCGGGGAGCTGTTTTTT.

This clonotype was counted at least ten times. V is TRBV7-9 and J is TRBJ1-1; 8 nucleotides agree with TRBD1. The CDR3 spans 13 residues. The germline V gene has CDR1 SEHNR and CDR2 FQNEAQ (reference sequence). V trimming: 1 base; J trimming: 6 bases; junction bases outside the gene matches: 1. The chain's CDR3 is CASSLGTGSEAFF. CDR3 nucleotide sequence: TGTGCCAGCAGCTTAGGGACAGGGTCTGAAGCTTTCTTT.

This clonotype was found a few times. The J gene is TRBJ1-4, the V gene TRBV7-8; 11 bases are shared with TRBD1. With 3 bases clipped from V and 7 bases from J, the junction kept 13 bases outside the gene matches. This CDR3 has 18 residues. Germline V CDR1 and CDR2: SGHVS, FQNEAQ. The CDR3 is CASSFFGSVGTGGEKLFF. CDR3 sequence (DNA): TGTGCCAGCAGCTTCTTTGGGTCGGTCGGGACAGGGGGTGAAAAACTGTTTTTT.

This clonotype was seen repeatedly, ten times or more. CDR3 in DNA: TGCAGCGTCGAACAGGGTAACACCGGGGAGCTGTTTTTT. Translation: CSVEQGNTGELFF. This rearrangement joins TRBV29-1 to TRBJ2-2; D is perhaps TRBD1 (6 bases). Trimming cost V 6 bases and J 2 bases, with 10 bases left between them. The CDR3 sequence is 13 residues long. Germline V gene data show CDR1 as SQVTM and CDR2 as ANQGSEA.

The CDR3 loop reads CASSATENEQYF. CDR3 sequence (DNA): TGCGCCAGCAGTGCGACAGAGAACGAGCAGTACTTC. This sequence joins TRBV10-2 and TRBJ2-7; the D gene is possibly TRBD1 (5 bases). Trimming took 4 bases from V and 5 from J, leaving 9 bases between them. The CDR3 has 12 amino acids. Per germline, CDR1 WSHSY and CDR2 SAAADI.

As DNA, the CDR3 is TGTGCCAGCAGCGCGGGACAGGTCAAAGGCTACACCTTC. This encodes CASSAGQVKGYTF. The chain has TRBV25-1 and TRBJ1-2; 8 positions agree with TRBD1. The CDR3 sequence is 13 residues long. V shed 6 bases and J 8 bases; nucleotides not matched to a gene: 8. Germline loops: CDR1 MGHDK, CDR2 SYGVNS.

This chain links TRBV6-2 or TRBV6-3 with TRBJ2-7, with 9 bases fitting TRBD1. Germline V gene lookup returns CDR1 MNHEY and CDR2 SVGEGT. The V gene end was trimmed by 5 bases and the J gene end by 7 bases; junction bases not matched to a gene: 6. This CDR3 is 13 amino acids long. CDR3 in amino acids: CASSTDRGWEQYF. DNA of the CDR3: TGTGCCAGCAGTACGGACAGGGGTTGGGAGCAGTACTTC.

This clonotype was detected only a few times. This chain connects TRBV7-2 to TRBJ1-2; the match to TRBD1 covers 8 bases. The CDR3 length is 16 residues. CDR1 and CDR2 from the germline V gene are SGHTA and FQGNSA. V dropped 5 bases and J dropped 4; count of bases not matched to a gene: 12. The CDR3 loop is CASSPLDREGLYGYTF. CDR3 in DNA: TGTGCCAGCAGCCCCTTGGACAGGGAGGGCCTCTATGGCTACACCTTC.

V usage is TRBV19 and J usage is TRBJ1-5; D call uncertain. The CDR3 has 16 residues. Per germline, CDR1 LNHDA and CDR2 SQIVND (reference sequence). Trimming removed 6 bases at V and 0 bases at J, with 15 bases between. The DNA for the CDR3 is TGTGCCAGTAGAATCCCGGGAGGCTCTAGCAATCAGCCCCAGCATTTT. As protein: CASRIPGGSSNQPQHF.

The V and J genes are TRBV2 and TRBJ1-1, with 8 bases fitting TRBD1. V dropped 5 bases and J dropped 3; count of bases not matched to a gene: 8. The germline V gene has CDR1 SNHLY and CDR2 FYNNEI. This CDR3 spans 15 amino acids. This CDR3 is CASSLRTGRYTEAFF. The CDR3 DNA sequence: TGTGCCAGCAGTCTCCGGACAGGGCGGTACACTGAAGCTTTCTTT.

The chain's CDR3 is CSWGEGVDGYTF. In nucleotides, the CDR3 is TGCAGCTGGGGAGAGGGGGTAGACGGCTACACCTTC. V gene TRBV29-1 combines with J gene TRBJ1-2; weak D call: TRBD1 (6 bases). V was cut by 8 bases and J by 8 bases, with 18 bases left in between. Per germline, CDR1 SQVTM and CDR2 ANQGSEA. This CDR3 has 12 amino acids.

This clonotype was counted only a few times. This chain links TRBV7-9 with TRBJ1-4; D uncertain. CDR1 SEHNR and CDR2 FQNEAQ come from the germline V gene (reference sequence). The CDR3 totals 15 residues. Trimming left V 5 bases short and J 7 bases short, with 17 bases between. CDR3 amino acids: CASSQDQVGGEKLFF. CDR3 in DNA: TGTGCCAGCAGCCAAGATCAAGTAGGAGGTGAAAAACTGTTTTTT.

This clonotype was counted a single time. The genes are TRBV10-3 and TRBJ2-5, with D maybe TRBD1 (6 bases). The CDR3 totals 14 residues. The germline V gene has CDR1 ENHRY and CDR2 SYGVKD. Trimming took off 5 bases at V and 5 bases at J, with 15 bases between the two ends. CDR3 in amino acids: CAISFEQGEETQYF. In DNA form, the CDR3 reads TGTGCCATCAGTTTCGAACAGGGAGAGGAGACCCAGTACTTC.

This clonotype was observed once. Without the conserved terminal phenylalanine or tryptophan, this CDR3 likely stems from a read error. The DNA is left out, because the CDR3 cannot be placed on it with certainty; the CDR3 is given as TCRdb lists it. The rearrangement uses TRBV7-3 and TRBJ1-6; the table assigns TRBD1, which was not confirmed against the DNA. Termini included, the CDR3 measures 12 amino acids. Germline V gene lookup returns CDR1 SGHTA and CDR2 FQGTGA. This CDR3 is CASSLTDRPSNY.

This chain uses TRBV9 with TRBJ2-5; 9 nucleotides agree with TRBD1. The CDR3 has 16 amino acids. CDR1 is SGDLS, CDR2 YYNGEE, per germline. The V gene end was trimmed by 4 bases and the J gene end by 4 bases; junction bases not matched to a gene: 11. The chain's CDR3 is CASSPSPTGGGETQYF. In DNA, the CDR3 is TGTGCCAGCAGCCCCAGTCCGACAGGGGGGGGAGAGACCCAGTACTTC.

The J gene is TRBJ2-5, the V gene TRBV29-1, with D tentatively TRBD1 (5 bases). Per germline, CDR1 SQVTM and CDR2 ANQGSEA. Trimming stripped 6 bases from V and 9 bases from J, with 17 bases between. The CDR3 extends over 12 amino acids. CDR3 coding DNA: TGCAGCGTCTCCCTCAGACAGACGGCCCAGTACTTC. This codes for CSVSLRQTAQYF. Using reference TRBV29-1 and TRBJ2-5 for the parts outside the CDR3, the full variable domain is SAVISQKPSRDICQRGTSLTIQCQVDSQVTMMFWYRQQPGQSLTLIATANQGSEATYESGFVIDKFPISRPNLTFSTLTVSNMSPEDSSIYLCSVSLRQTAQYFGPGTRLLVL.